Shown below are 18 T cell receptor beta chains from a single sample sequenced in a study of tumor and adjacent non-tumor tissue in lung cancer. A modified ARM-PCR protocol with three rounds of nested PCR amplified TCRbeta. MiXCR, run by TCRdb on the multiplex PCR reads, gives a single entry per CDR3 protein. Of over 110,000 distinct CDR3 sequences in the sample, around 65% are singletons; the top ten hold 15% to 20%. This sample's RNA came from whole unsorted tissue. Material: lung tumor tissue. These receptors were collected from a man aged 55 to 70 with small cell lung cancer.

As to this clonotype: A read error may be the cause here, since a much bigger clone is one base away. The V call is TRBV20-1, the J call TRBJ2-3; 9 bases align to TRBD2. With V trimmed by 6 bases and J by 0 bases, 4 bases remained unmatched. Germline values: CDR1 DFQATT, CDR2 SNEGSKA (reference sequence). CDR3 length: 14 residues. Here the CDR3 DNA reads TGCAGTGCCGGCGGGGGGGTTAGCACAGATACGCAGTATTTT. This translates into CSAGGGVSTDTQYF.

The rearrangement links TRBV30 to TRBJ1-1; the D is unclear. Between the trimmed V and J ends, which lost 4 bases and 0 bases, there was a span of 9 bases. The germline gives CDR1 GTSNPN, CDR2 SVGIG (reference sequence). The CDR3 runs to 13 residues. As DNA, the CDR3 is TGTGCCTGGACCGACGGCCTGAACACTGAAGCTTTCTTT. It is translated as CAWTDGLNTEAFF.

Notes on this clonotype: A clone one base away is much larger, so this may be a read error. This chain connects TRBV20-1 to TRBJ1-1; TRBD1 matches 9 bases. Germline assignment: CDR1 DFQATT and CDR2 SNEGSKA (reference sequence). This CDR3 has 14 residues. The CDR3 is CSARAGTGYTEAIF. The CDR3 nucleotides read TGCAGTGCTAGAGCCGGGACAGGGTACACTGAAGCTATCTTT.

Turning to this clonotype: A clone one base away is much larger, so this may be a read error. V and J are TRBV6-5 and TRBJ2-1; TRBD1 agrees at 8 bases. The CDR3 totals 17 residues. CDR1 is MNHEY, CDR2 SVGAGI, per germline. CDR3 amino acids: CASRPSPSSDRDNKQFF. DNA for the CDR3: TGTGCCAGCAGACCTTCTCCATCTTCGGACAGGGACAATAAGCAGTTCTTC.

With respect to this clonotype: Just one base apart from a much larger clone, this may be a read error. The DNA for the CDR3 is TGTGCCAGCAGTTTAATATTAGCGCGAGGAGATCAGTTCTTC. Translated: CASSLILARGDQFF. The V call is TRBV12-3 or TRBV12-4, the J call TRBJ2-1; TRBD2 might be the D (5 bases). Trimming cost V 2 bases and J 13 bases, with 18 bases left between them. CDR3 length: 14 amino acids.

The V call is TRBV11-2, the J call TRBJ1-2; TRBD1 matches at 7 bases. V dropped 4 bases and J dropped 4; count of bases not matched to a gene: 9. The germline V gene encodes CDR1 SGHAT and CDR2 FQNNGV. The CDR3 loop spans 15 amino acids. CDR3 nucleotide sequence: TGTGCCAGCAGCTCGACAGGGCGAGGGGGCTATGGCTACACCTTC. Encoded protein: CASSSTGRGGYGYTF.

As DNA, the CDR3 is TGTGCCAGCGGCCAAGGCCTGACTAGCGGGAGTTACAATGAGCAGTTCTTC. It yields the protein CASGQGLTSGSYNEQFF. V and J are TRBV11-2 and TRBJ2-1, with 12 bases aligning to TRBD2. Trimming cost V 8 bases and J 4 bases; bases outside gene matches: 12. The CDR3 consists of 17 residues. Germline V gene data show CDR1 as SGHAT and CDR2 as FQNNGV.

The gene calls are TRBV11-3 and TRBJ2-7; D not resolved. Germline CDR1 and CDR2: SGHNT and YENEEA. The CDR3 extends over 15 amino acids. V gave up 9 bases and J gave up 2 bases, with 20 bases separating them. CDR3 sequence: CASSLFTDGTYEQYV. CDR3 in DNA: TGTGCCAGTAGCCTCTTTACGGACGGCACCTACGAGCAGTACGTC.

Only a few counts were recorded for this clonotype. V gene TRBV20-1 combines with J gene TRBJ2-5; D is possibly TRBD1 (6 bases). Per the germline V gene, CDR1 is DFQATT and CDR2 is SNEGSKA (reference sequence). The CDR3 runs to 13 residues. Trimming removed 1 base from V and 8 bases from J, with 14 bases in between. The CDR3 sequence is CSARAPSRGTQYF. The DNA of the CDR3 is TGCAGTGCTAGAGCCCCTAGCAGGGGAACCCAGTACTTC.

Comment on this clonotype: A much larger clone sits a single nucleotide away, making a read error possible. The genes are TRBV20-1 and TRBJ2-1; D gene unclear. Trimming pared 6 bases from V and 7 bases from J, leaving 16 bases between. This CDR3 is built from 13 residues. Germline CDR1 reads DFQATT; CDR2 reads SNEGSKA (reference sequence). In nucleotides, the CDR3 is TGCAGTGCAGGTCCTAGACCCTCTAATGAGCAGTTCTTC. Encoded protein: CSAGPRPSNEQFF.

V gene TRBV6-1 combines with J gene TRBJ2-5; TRBD1 matches at 9 bases. V shed 7 bases, J shed 5 bases, and the junction held 14 bases outside the gene matches. The CDR3 totals 16 residues. CDR1 and CDR2 (germline): MNHNS, SASEGT. The CDR3 protein is CASTLSWTGVVETQYF. In DNA form, the CDR3 reads TGTGCCAGCACCCTTAGCTGGACAGGGGTTGTTGAGACCCAGTACTTC.

Concerning this clonotype itself: This may be a read error: a much more frequent sequence differs by one nucleotide. The rearrangement uses TRBV20-1 and TRBJ1-5; no reliable D call. CDR1 DFQATT and CDR2 SNEGSKA come from the germline V gene (reference sequence). The CDR3 spans 13 residues. CDR3 in DNA: TGCAGTGCTACGTCGGACGGAGATCAGTCCCAGCATTTT. Encoded protein: CSATSDGDQSQHF.

Comments on this clonotype: A junction end diverges from the germline sequence, so it may reflect a read error. V is TRBV20-1 and J is TRBJ2-7; 10 bases are shared with TRBD2. The CDR3 has 13 residues. The germline gives CDR1 DFQATT, CDR2 SNEGSKA (reference sequence). The CDR3 region is CSVPASGSFERYF. CDR3 DNA sequence: TGCAGTGTCCCCGCTAGCGGGAGTTTTGAGCGGTACTTC.

The sample holds many counts of this clonotype. This chain links TRBV6-6 with TRBJ2-7; 7 positions match TRBD2. Losses at the gene ends were 2 bases for V and 3 bases for J; bases not matched to a gene: 7. CDR3 size: 15 residues. Germline V CDR1 and CDR2: MNHNY, SVGAGI (reference sequence). The CDR3 is CASSYVAAGHYEQYF. The CDR3 region has the DNA TGTGCCAGCAGTTACGTTGCAGCGGGGCACTACGAGCAGTACTTC.

V and J are TRBV20-1 and TRBJ2-2; 12 positions match TRBD2. V shed 0 bases, J shed 13 bases, and the junction held 9 bases outside the gene matches. The germline V gene has CDR1 DFQATT and CDR2 SNEGSKA (reference sequence). This CDR3 region has 15 residues. In DNA, the CDR3 is TGCAGTGCTAGAGATCGACTAGCGGGAGCTGAGGGGCTGTTTTTT. Protein product: CSARDRLAGAEGLFF.

This clonotype was found a few times. V usage is TRBV29-1 and J usage is TRBJ2-1; TRBD2 matches at 9 bases. Trimming took 5 bases from V and 2 from J; bases not matched to a gene: 7. CDR1 and CDR2 from the germline V gene are SQVTM and ANQGSEA. The CDR3 covers 15 residues. The CDR3 reads CSVNSGRWAYNEQFF. In DNA form, the CDR3 reads TGCAGCGTTAATAGCGGGAGATGGGCCTACAATGAGCAGTTCTTC.

On this clonotype: A read error is likely, as this CDR3 ends without the conserved phenylalanine or tryptophan. This chain links TRBV11-3 with TRBJ2-7; D is unclear. Trimming removed 5 bases from V and 1 base from J, with 9 bases in between. CDR1 and CDR2 (germline): SGHNT, YENEEA. The CDR3 extends over 13 amino acids. CDR3 DNA sequence: TGTGCCAGCAGCCGGTCTAGGTCCTACGAGCAGTACTAC. Translating gives CASSRSRSYEQYY.

CDR3 loop: CAISVNPYNSPLHF. The CDR3 DNA sequence: TGTGCCATCAGTGTTAATCCCTATAATTCACCCCTCCACTTT. The V gene is TRBV10-3, the J gene TRBJ1-6; D gene unclear. CDR3 size: 14 residues. Germline loops: CDR1 ENHRY, CDR2 SYGVKD. Deletions cut 4 bases from V and 2 bases from J, with 6 bases between.